The 19 T cell receptor beta chains given below trace back to one sample, sequenced in a study of OX40 agonist ivuxolimab in advanced cancers. The protocol was immunoSEQ multiplex PCR, while the TCRdb copy is restricted to in-frame clones and leaves out a portion. The sample yields tens of thousands of clones, approximately 91% seen once. This material consisted of CD4+ or CD8+ T cells sorted from blood, taken in a trial of the OX40 agonist ivuxolimab. The receptors were gathered from an adult with an advanced solid tumor such as melanoma, head and neck, liver or kidney cancer.

The chain recombines TRBV28 with TRBJ2-1; 15 bases align to TRBD2. Germline V gives CDR1 MDHEN, CDR2 SYDVKM. V shed 4 bases and J 9 bases; nucleotides not matched to a gene: 7. The CDR3 is 16 amino acids. As DNA, the CDR3 is TGTGCCAGCAGTTCGCCCCGGACTAGCGGGAGGGGTGAGCAGTTCTTC. This sequence encodes CASSSPRTSGRGEQFF.

The chain carries TRBV4-3 and TRBJ2-7, with D unclear. Trimming removed 5 bases from V and 2 bases from J, with 13 bases in between. The CDR3 length is 14 residues. Germline V gene sequence: CDR1 LGHNA, CDR2 YSLEER. CDR3 in amino acids: CASSLDLGTYEQYF. CDR3 in DNA: TGCGCCAGCAGCTTAGATCTGGGCACCTACGAGCAGTACTTC.

This rearrangement joins TRBV2 to TRBJ2-5, with D possibly being TRBD1 (7 bases). V lost 2 bases to trimming and J lost 1 base, with 8 bases between them. Germline values: CDR1 SNHLY, CDR2 FYNNEI. CDR3 length: 14 amino acids. CDR3 nucleotides: TGTGCCAGCAGTGAACAGGGGGGCCAAGAGACCCAGTACTTC. Translating gives CASSEQGGQETQYF.

The gene calls are TRBV5-6 and TRBJ2-2; D remains unclear. V was trimmed by 6 bases and J by 5 bases, leaving 11 bases between them. CDR1 and CDR2 from the germline V gene are SGHDT and YYEEEE. This CDR3 has 13 residues. CDR3 loop: CASTPVGTGELFF. CDR3 nucleotides: TGTGCCAGCACCCCGGTGGGGACCGGGGAGCTGTTTTTT.

The chain uses TRBV9 and TRBJ2-1; 10 positions match TRBD2. V shed 4 bases, J shed 2 bases, and the junction held 3 bases outside the gene matches. Germline CDR1 SGDLS, CDR2 YYNGEE. The CDR3 is made up of 15 amino acids. The CDR3 loop reads CASSFSGRAYNEQFF. As DNA, the CDR3 is TGTGCCAGCAGCTTCAGCGGGAGGGCCTACAATGAGCAGTTCTTC.

The chain is built from TRBV5-8 and TRBJ2-7; 16 bases match TRBD2. The ends lost 2 bases at V and 5 bases at J; junction bases unmatched: 1. CDR1 and CDR2 from the germline V gene are SGHTS and YDEGEE. This CDR3 has 15 amino acids. The CDR3 spells CASSFGTSGRDEQYF. CDR3 in DNA: TGTGCCAGCAGCTTCGGGACTAGCGGGAGGGACGAGCAGTACTTC.

This chain links TRBV6-1 with TRBJ2-1; 7 positions agree with TRBD2. The J segment lost 7 bases and the V segment lost 2 bases, leaving 14 bases of the junction unmatched. Germline V lookup: CDR1 MNHNS, CDR2 SASEGT. This CDR3 is 17 amino acids long. CDR3 loop: CASSELVFQREDNEQFF. CDR3 nucleotides: TGTGCCAGCAGTGAATTAGTATTTCAACGGGAGGATAATGAGCAGTTCTTC.

V gene TRBV4-1 combines with J gene TRBJ1-2; 9 nucleotides agree with TRBD1. Trimming took 4 bases from V and 7 from J; bases not matched to a gene: 13. This CDR3 spans 16 amino acids. The germline gives CDR1 MGHRA, CDR2 YSYEKL. The CDR3 coding sequence is TGCGCCAGCAGCCCTGAACCCGGGACAGGGAATTCTGGCTACACCTTC. This sequence encodes CASSPEPGTGNSGYTF.

The chain combines TRBV6-5 with TRBJ2-2, with D possibly matching TRBD1 (5 bases). The CDR3 loop spans 13 amino acids. V was clipped by 7 bases and J by 6 bases, with 12 bases between them. Germline values: CDR1 MNHEY, CDR2 SVGAGI. CDR3 sequence: CASKAQDSGELFF. The CDR3 DNA follows: TGTGCCAGCAAGGCACAGGATTCCGGGGAGCTGTTTTTT.

The chain couples TRBV19 to TRBJ2-2; D gene ambiguous. CDR3 length: 13 amino acids. Germline CDR1 and CDR2: LNHDA and SQIVND (reference sequence). With 5 bases removed from V and 5 bases from J, the gap between germline ends came to 9 bases. The CDR3 DNA reads TGTGCCAGTAGTCAGGTGGGGACCGGGGAGCTGTTTTTT. Translation gives CASSQVGTGELFF.

This chain uses TRBV28 with TRBJ1-2; 9 bases are shared with TRBD1. Unmatched junction bases numbered 1, after V lost 5 bases and J lost 0 bases. The CDR3 sequence is 14 residues long. Per the germline V gene, CDR1 is MDHEN and CDR2 is SYDVKM. The CDR3 loop is CASSRDRANYGYTF. Written as DNA, the CDR3 is TGTGCCAGCAGTCGGGACAGGGCTAACTATGGCTACACCTTC.

V usage is TRBV13 and J usage is TRBJ2-7; the D gene is possibly TRBD2 (6 bases). V lost 0 bases and J lost 5, with 11 bases in between. Germline loops: CDR1 PRHDT, CDR2 FYEKMQ (reference sequence). The CDR3 is 14 amino acids. DNA of the CDR3: TGTGCCAGCAGCTTAGGCCGACTAGTGGACGAGCAGTACTTC. This sequence encodes CASSLGRLVDEQYF.

V and J are TRBV6-6 and TRBJ2-1; the D is unclear. CDR3 length: 13 amino acids. V lost 6 bases and J 4 bases, leaving 10 bases between the germline ends. Germline loops: CDR1 MNHNY, CDR2 SVGAGI (reference sequence). The CDR3 protein is CASSPDTYNEQFF. CDR3 bases: TGTGCCAGCAGCCCTGACACTTACAATGAGCAGTTCTTC.

The chain has TRBV7-9 and TRBJ2-7, with D tentatively TRBD1 (5 bases). Germline-derived CDR1 and CDR2 are SEHNR and FQNEAQ (reference sequence). Trimming took 5 bases from V and 0 from J, leaving 11 bases between them. The CDR3 loop spans 14 amino acids. The CDR3 is CASSPKDSSYEQYF. The DNA of the CDR3 is TGTGCCAGCAGCCCGAAAGACAGCTCCTACGAGCAGTACTTC.

This chain joins TRBV18 and TRBJ2-5, with D unresolved. The CDR3 extends over 13 amino acids. Between the trimmed V and J ends, which lost 2 bases and 4 bases, there was a span of 8 bases. CDR1 is KGHSH and CDR2 is LQKENI in the germline V gene. CDR3: CASSPYGGETQYF. Written as DNA, the CDR3 is TGTGCCAGCTCACCATACGGTGGAGAGACCCAGTACTTC.

The chain carries TRBV11-2 and TRBJ1-1; D is unclear. V lost 1 base and J lost 5, with 11 bases in between. The CDR3 is made up of 14 amino acids. CDR1 and CDR2 (germline): SGHAT, FQNNGV. For the CDR3, the DNA is TGTGCCAGCAGCTTAGGGGGAGGTGGAACTGAAGCTTTCTTT. This gives the protein CASSLGGGGTEAFF.

V is TRBV9 and J is TRBJ2-3; D is undetermined. This CDR3 is built from 15 residues. Germline lookup yields CDR1 SGDLS and CDR2 YYNGEE. Trimming removed 0 bases at V and 0 bases at J, with 8 bases between. CDR3 sequence (DNA): TGTGCCAGCAGCGTAGCGGCGGCTAGCACAGATACGCAGTATTTT. It encodes CASSVAAASTDTQYF.

The V and J genes are TRBV7-6 and TRBJ2-7; 11 bases are a match to TRBD2. The CDR3 consists of 15 residues. CDR1 is SGHVS, CDR2 FNYEAQ, per germline. V gave up 4 bases and J gave up 5 bases; unmatched junction bases: 7. The CDR3 is CASSSTSGIRDEQYF. The CDR3 DNA sequence: TGTGCCAGCAGCTCGACTAGCGGGATTCGGGACGAGCAGTACTTC.

The V gene is TRBV7-8, the J gene TRBJ2-7; 10 bases match TRBD1. This CDR3 contains 15 residues. Germline V lookup: CDR1 SGHVS, CDR2 FQNEAQ. J gave up 2 bases and V 3 bases, and 4 bases lay outside the gene matches. The CDR3 loop is CASSFRQGAAYEQYF. The CDR3 DNA reads as TGTGCCAGCAGCTTCAGACAGGGGGCCGCCTACGAGCAGTACTTC.